This T cell receptor (beta chain) was recovered during a study of Graves' ophthalmopathy and Graves' hyperthyroidism. This clonotype has at least ten counts. Amplification of TCR beta CDR3 regions used RNA transcripts. HTBI primers served in a first-round RT-PCR, which a second-round multiplex PCR followed. TCRdb fed the multiplex PCR reads into MiXCR, producing one record per CDR3 protein. The data contain more than 300,000 distinct CDR3 sequences, 15% to 20% of them singletons. Trimming shortened V by 8 bases and J by 1 base, and 10 bases separated the two germline ends. The CDR3 is 13 residues long. Germline-derived CDR1 and CDR2 are KGHDR and SFDVKD.

The sequence was collected from an adult woman with stable Graves' hyperthyroidism. The sample taken for sequencing was peripheral blood. The chain couples TRBV24-1 to TRBJ1-1, with unresolved D. CDR3: CATKKTENTEAFF. The CDR3 coding sequence is TGTGCCACCAAGAAGACCGAGAACACTGAAGCTTTCTTT.